Following are 25 T cell receptor beta chains from one sample sequenced in a study of T cell changes during pregnancy in multiple sclerosis. Data came from immunoSEQ multiplex PCR; TCRdb stores just in-frame clones and leaves some out. The table includes 30,000 to 40,000 clones, approximately 94% detected once. The sample here was CD4+ T cells from peripheral blood mononuclear cells, taken in the second trimester of pregnancy. The source of these receptors is a female donor with multiple sclerosis, enrolled in a pregnancy study.

The chain recombines TRBV30 with TRBJ2-1; no firm D call. The CDR3 consists of 14 residues. V lost 1 base and J lost 8, with 15 bases in between. Germline-derived CDR1 and CDR2 are GTSNPN and SVGIG (reference sequence). The CDR3 sequence is CAWSAVFVADEQFF. As DNA, the CDR3 is TGTGCCTGGAGTGCCGTTTTTGTAGCCGATGAGCAGTTCTTC.

Of note for this clone: Compared with germline, one end of the junction differs, possibly owing to a read error. The chain has TRBV18 and TRBJ1-1, with TRBD1 matching 7 bases. This CDR3 has 14 amino acids. Per the germline V gene, CDR1 is KGHSH and CDR2 is LQKENI. CDR3 loop: CASPPGQLNTEAFF. As DNA, the CDR3 is TGTGCCAGCCCACCGGGACAGCTTAACACTGAAGCTTTCTTT.

This chain joins TRBV28 and TRBJ2-5; tentatively, D is TRBD1 (6 bases). The CDR3 extends over 13 amino acids. V was pared by 6 bases and J by 4 bases, with 12 bases between. CDR1 and CDR2 from the germline V gene are MDHEN and SYDVKM. Here the CDR3 DNA reads TGTGCCAGCAGACCAGGGGTCGCAGAGACCCAGTACTTC. The encoded protein is CASRPGVAETQYF.

The chain uses TRBV2 and TRBJ2-1; 11 nucleotides match TRBD2. Germline loops: CDR1 SNHLY, CDR2 FYNNEI. This CDR3 has 16 residues. Trimming at V came to 5 bases and at J to 0 bases, leaving 3 bases not matched to a gene. This chain's CDR3 is CASSKGTSGSYNEQFF. Written as DNA, the CDR3 is TGTGCCAGCAGTAAAGGGACTAGCGGCTCCTACAATGAGCAGTTCTTC.

The chain recombines TRBV6-5 with TRBJ2-7; D may be TRBD1 (5 bases). This CDR3 has 15 amino acids. With 1 base removed from V and 0 bases from J, the gap between germline ends came to 10 bases. Germline CDR1 and CDR2: MNHEY and SVGAGI. In DNA form, the CDR3 reads TGTGCCAGCAGTTACTTCCCCACAGGCTCCTACGAGCAGTACTTC. Translation: CASSYFPTGSYEQYF.

CDR3 region: CASSAQGGTYGYTF. The CDR3, as DNA: TGTGCCAGCAGCGCGCAAGGGGGTACCTATGGCTACACCTTC. This chain connects TRBV7-8 to TRBJ1-2, with D possibly being TRBD1 (6 bases). CDR1 and CDR2 (germline): SGHVS, FQNEAQ. Trimming pared 5 bases from V and 4 bases from J, leaving 14 bases between. The CDR3 spans 14 residues.

The genes are TRBV9 and TRBJ1-6; D possibly corresponds to TRBD1 (5 bases). CDR1 is SGDLS, CDR2 YYNGEE, per germline. The germline V and J ends were trimmed by 3 bases and 8 bases, with 9 bases remaining between them. The CDR3 is 13 residues long. CDR3 residues: CASSAKGDSPLHF. The CDR3 region has the DNA TGTGCCAGCAGCGCAAAAGGGGATTCACCCCTCCACTTT.

This sequence joins TRBV5-1 and TRBJ2-5, with a possible D match to TRBD1 (6 bases). The CDR3 is 14 amino acids. CDR1 is SGHRS, CDR2 YFSETQ, per germline. V gave up 4 bases and J gave up 2 bases, with 12 bases separating them. The CDR3 sequence: CASSVNRVQETQYF. CDR3 DNA sequence: TGCGCCAGCAGCGTAAACAGGGTACAAGAGACCCAGTACTTC.

V and J are TRBV9 and TRBJ1-6; D perhaps matches TRBD1 (5 bases). With 2 bases removed from V and 5 bases from J, the gap between germline ends came to 8 bases. There are 14 residues in the CDR3. Germline V lookup: CDR1 SGDLS, CDR2 YYNGEE. The DNA of the CDR3 is TGTGCCAGCAGCGTGGGGCCCCATAATTCACCCCTCCACTTT. Amino acids: CASSVGPHNSPLHF.

The V gene is TRBV5-1, the J gene TRBJ1-2; a weak D match, TRBD1 (6 bases). This CDR3 comprises 15 residues. The germline CDR1 and CDR2 sequences are SGHRS and YFSETQ. Trimming removed 0 bases from V and 0 bases from J, with 9 bases in between. CDR3 coding DNA: TGCGCCAGCAGCTTGGCAGGGGCAGCTAACTATGGCTACACCTTC. This gives the protein CASSLAGAANYGYTF.

This sequence joins TRBV28 and TRBJ2-1; D is unclear. The germline gives CDR1 MDHEN, CDR2 SYDVKM. V was cut by 5 bases and J by 8 bases, with 22 bases left in between. The CDR3 is 16 residues long. The CDR3 sequence: CASSTRFKLKYDEQFF. CDR3 nucleotide sequence: TGTGCCAGCAGTACCCGGTTCAAACTAAAATATGATGAGCAGTTCTTC. Using reference TRBV28 and TRBJ2-1 for the parts outside the CDR3, the full variable domain is DVKVTQSSRYLVKRTGEKVFLECVQDMDHENMFWYRQDPGLGLRLIYFSYDVKMKEKGDIPEGYSVSREKKERFSLILESASTNQTSMYLCASSTRFKLKYDEQFFGPGTRLTVL.

V gene TRBV5-6 combines with J gene TRBJ2-6; 7 positions agree with TRBD1. This CDR3 spans 16 amino acids. The V segment lost 2 bases and the J segment 4 bases; nucleotides outside the gene matches: 6. CDR1 SGHDT and CDR2 YYEEEE come from the germline V gene. This chain's CDR3 is CASSFGQGVGANVLTF. The CDR3, as DNA: TGTGCCAGCAGCTTTGGGCAGGGGGTGGGGGCCAACGTCCTGACTTTC.

J is TRBJ2-5 and V is TRBV5-1; D is possibly TRBD2 (5 bases). Looked up from germline, CDR1 is SGHRS and CDR2 is YFSETQ. The V end lost 3 bases, the J end lost 2 bases, and 20 bases lay between the germline ends. CDR3 size: 17 residues. DNA of the CDR3: TGCGCCAGCAGCTCGAAATCCTCGCCAGCGGTACAAGAGACCCAGTACTTC. Translated: CASSSKSSPAVQETQYF.

The V and J genes are TRBV4-1 and TRBJ1-2, with TRBD1 identical over 8 bases. With V trimmed by 4 bases and J by 0 bases, 10 bases remained unmatched. The CDR3 totals 17 residues. Germline V gene lookup returns CDR1 MGHRA and CDR2 YSYEKL. DNA of the CDR3: TGCGCCAGCAGCCTCGGGTGGGACAGGACTTCTAACTATGGCTACACCTTC. This encodes CASSLGWDRTSNYGYTF.

V and J are TRBV5-4 and TRBJ2-7, with TRBD1 matching 8 bases. Germline V gives CDR1 SGHNT, CDR2 YYREEE (reference sequence). V trimming: 0 bases; J trimming: 4 bases; junction bases outside the gene matches: 6. The CDR3 sequence is 15 residues long. CDR3 bases: TGTGCCAGCAGCTTGGAAGGACAGGGTTCGTACGAGCAGTACTTC. Amino acid sequence: CASSLEGQGSYEQYF. The whole variable domain, remainder taken from reference TRBV5-4 and TRBJ2-7, is ETGVTQSPTHLIKTRGQQVTLRCSSQSGHNTVSWYQQALGQGPQFIFQYYREEENGRGNFPPRFSGLQFPNYSSELNVNALELDDSALYLCASSLEGQGSYEQYFGPGTRLTVT.

The rearrangement uses TRBV19 and TRBJ2-3; 7 positions agree with TRBD2. J gave up 3 bases and V 6 bases, and 12 bases lay outside the gene matches. CDR1 is LNHDA and CDR2 is SQIVND in the germline V gene (reference sequence). The length of the CDR3 is 16 residues. The CDR3: CASRGRKSGETDTQYF. DNA for the CDR3: TGTGCCAGTAGAGGTCGGAAAAGCGGGGAGACAGATACGCAGTATTTT.

V is TRBV30 and J is TRBJ2-2; TRBD2 might be the D (6 bases). This CDR3 region has 16 residues. The germline V gene encodes CDR1 GTSNPN and CDR2 SVGIG (reference sequence). V was trimmed by 3 bases and J by 3 bases, leaving 17 bases between them. CDR3 coding DNA: TGTGCCTGGAGGTCTAGCGTGTGGGTGCACACCGGGGAGCTGTTTTTT. Residues: CAWRSSVWVHTGELFF.

The V call is TRBV10-2, the J call TRBJ2-7; D gene uncertain. V was cut by 7 bases and J by 2 bases, with 18 bases left in between. This CDR3 is built from 15 residues. CDR1 is WSHSY, CDR2 SAAADI, per germline. CDR3 sequence: CASIRENRATYEQYF. In DNA form, the CDR3 reads TGCGCCAGCATTCGTGAGAATCGCGCCACCTACGAGCAGTACTTC.

This chain joins TRBV6-1 and TRBJ2-7, with D uncertain. CDR3 length equals 14 residues. Trimming removed 0 bases from V and 2 bases from J, with 8 bases in between. Germline CDR1 and CDR2: MNHNS and SASEGT. The CDR3 DNA is TGTGCCAGCAGTGAAGCCGGGTACCCCTACGAGCAGTACTTC. This sequence encodes CASSEAGYPYEQYF.

This chain uses TRBV23-1 with TRBJ2-1, with 9 positions matching TRBD1. TRBV23-1 is flagged as an ORF with uncertain function. CDR3 length: 15 residues. V trimming: 3 bases; J trimming: 5 bases; junction bases outside the gene matches: 5. The CDR3 DNA reads TGCGCCAGCAGTCACCTAGGACAGGGGAACAATGAGCAGTTCTTC. It encodes CASSHLGQGNNEQFF.

As DNA, the CDR3 is TGTGCCAGCAGCGGACAGGAGGCCACTGAAGCTTTCTTT. Translated, it gives CASSGQEATEAFF. The chain links TRBV2 to TRBJ1-1; 7 bases align to TRBD1. With 6 bases clipped from V and 4 bases from J, the junction kept 5 bases outside the gene matches. Germline CDR1 and CDR2: SNHLY and FYNNEI. The CDR3 contains 13 residues.

DNA of the CDR3: TGCGCCAGCAGCAGAGGGACAGGGGGGGAAAAACTGTTTTTT. This codes for CASSRGTGGEKLFF. This rearrangement joins TRBV5-1 to TRBJ1-4; 11 nucleotides line up with TRBD1. J was trimmed by 8 bases and V by 4 bases; bases with no gene match: 4. This CDR3 contains 14 residues. The germline V gene has CDR1 SGHRS and CDR2 YFSETQ.

This clone was detected only once. The V gene is TRBV7-6, the J gene TRBJ2-7; 10 positions agree with TRBD2. The trim removed 5 bases at V and 5 bases at J, leaving 12 bases unmatched. The CDR3 extends over 16 amino acids. CDR1 SGHVS and CDR2 FNYEAQ come from the germline V gene. The CDR3 DNA is TGTGCCAGCAGCCCTGGGGGACTAGCGAATCTCCACGAGCAGTACTTC. Amino acid sequence: CASSPGGLANLHEQYF. Full variable domain (rest looked up from reference TRBV7-6 and TRBJ2-7): GAGVSQSPRYKVTKRGQDVALRCDPISGHVSLYWYRQALGQGPEFLTYFNYEAQQDKSGLPNDRFSAERPEGSISTLTIQRTEQRDSAMYRCASSPGGLANLHEQYFGPGTRLTVT.

The chain carries TRBV19 and TRBJ1-5, with D unclear. Trimming pared 3 bases from V and 3 bases from J, leaving 9 bases between. Germline V CDR1 and CDR2: LNHDA, SQIVND (reference sequence). The CDR3 extends over 14 amino acids. The CDR3 is CASSISDNNQPQHF. The CDR3 DNA sequence: TGTGCCAGTAGTATCTCTGACAACAATCAGCCCCAGCATTTT. Variable domain in full (rest from reference TRBV19 and TRBJ1-5): DGGITQSPKYLFRKEGQNVTLSCEQNLNHDAMYWYRQDPGQGLRLIYYSQIVNDFQKGDIAEGYSVSREKKESFPLTVTSAQKNPTAFYLCASSISDNNQPQHFGDGTRLSIL.

This clone has just one count. The rearrangement links TRBV6-1 to TRBJ2-2; D unresolved. The CDR3 is 13 amino acids. Germline CDR1 MNHNS, CDR2 SASEGT. The V gene lost 7 bases and the J gene lost 3 bases, with 9 bases spanning the gap. The CDR3 region is CASTTIYTGELFF. The CDR3 DNA is TGTGCCAGCACTACCATCTACACCGGGGAGCTGTTTTTT.